This T cell receptor (beta chain) was captured by sequencing in a study of shared clonotypes between healthy human individuals. The method was immunoSEQ multiplex PCR; TCRdb's version includes in-frame clones alone and lacks a portion of them. The sample lists some 2.1 million clones, about 95% occurring once. Trimming removed 1 base from V and 4 bases from J, with 14 bases in between. The germline V gene encodes CDR1 MGHRA and CDR2 YSYEKL. This CDR3 spans 16 amino acids. The naive CD8 population came from CD45RO-negative cells selected for CCR7, without terminally differentiated effector memory CD45RA+ cells.

The V gene is TRBV4-1, the J gene TRBJ1-5, with D unclear. The receptor comes from a man between 18 and 35 years old in good health. The material sequenced was naive CD8+ T cells sorted from blood. CDR3 coding DNA: TGCGCCAGCAGCCAAGTATTAGGCTACGGGAATCAGCCCCAGCATTTT. It translates to CASSQVLGYGNQPQHF.